Reported below is one T cell receptor beta chain. The data belong to a study of monozygotic twins with inflammatory bowel disease. Reprocessing the 5' RACE reads, TCRdb reports a single entry for every CDR3 protein and omits DNA. The sample includes approximately 420,000 distinct CDR3 sequences. Germline CDR1 reads MNHNS; CDR2 reads SASEGT. The length of the CDR3 is 15 residues. The TCR sequence derives from a human donor with ulcerative colitis or Crohn's disease, or a healthy co-twin of an affected twin (not recorded which). The sample consisted of blood. This sequence joins TRBV6-1 and TRBJ1-5; TCRdb's D call of TRBD1 is untestable without DNA. CDR3: CASSGTANGREPQHF.